Shown below are 17 T cell receptor beta chains from a single sample sequenced in a study of metastatic and nonmetastatic thyroid tumors. None of the patients had undergone any treatment ahead of thyroid surgery. TCRdb re-analyzed the PCR reads through MiXCR. The sample includes roughly 57,000 clones, roughly 20% of them seen just once. Sequenced sample: blood. The receptors derive from a female donor with papillary thyroid cancer or a benign thyroid nodule (not recorded which). Some clones in this sample may be carry-over from other donors' samples.

This clone has a count of ten or more. The chain is built from TRBV5-1 and TRBJ2-1; D is undetermined. Germline V gene data show CDR1 as SGHRS and CDR2 as YFSETQ. The CDR3 length is 15 residues. V was cut by 1 base and J by 0 bases, with 8 bases left in between. The CDR3 protein is CASSLISNSYNEQFF. CDR3 DNA sequence: TGCGCCAGCAGCTTGATTTCCAACTCCTACAATGAGCAGTTCTTC.

Of note for this clone: Lacking the conserved final phenylalanine or tryptophan, this CDR3 likely reflects a read error. The limits of the CDR3 on the DNA are not certain, so only TCRdb's listed CDR3 is given. V gene TRBV3-1 combines with J gene TRBJ2-7. The CDR3 spans 11 residues, counting both ends. Looked up from germline, CDR1 is LGHDT and CDR2 is YNNKEL (reference sequence). The CDR3 spells CASRGDYEEYL.

This clone was recorded at least ten times. The CDR3 reads CASSIVGQGRPYYEQYF. CDR3 DNA sequence: TGTGCCAGTAGTATAGTGGGACAGGGACGTCCATACTACGAGCAGTACTTC. The chain employs TRBV19 and TRBJ2-7, with 9 bases aligning to TRBD1. Unmatched junction bases numbered 10, after V lost 1 base and J lost 3 bases. CDR1 is LNHDA, CDR2 SQIVND, per germline (reference sequence). The CDR3 length is 17 residues.

The J gene is TRBJ2-7, the V gene TRBV4-1, with a possible D match to TRBD2 (6 bases). This CDR3 contains 16 residues. V was trimmed by 1 base and J by 3 bases, leaving 16 bases between them. Per the germline V gene, CDR1 is MGHRA and CDR2 is YSYEKL. In DNA, the CDR3 is TGCGCCAGCAGCCAAGGATTTAGGGACTGGGGCTACGAGCAGTACTTC. The encoded protein is CASSQGFRDWGYEQYF.

This clone was detected ten times or more. V and J are TRBV12-3 or TRBV12-4 and TRBJ2-2; D is undetermined. V dropped 3 bases and J dropped 6 bases, with 2 bases sitting between them. This CDR3 is 11 amino acids long. CDR3 bases: TGTGCCAGCAGTTTTCCCGGGGAGCTGTTTTTT. Its translation: CASSFPGELFF.

This clone appeared many times. V usage is TRBV18 and J usage is TRBJ1-5; D is uncertain. V dropped 0 bases and J dropped 9 bases, with 9 bases sitting between them. Germline CDR1 and CDR2: KGHSH and LQKENI. This CDR3 is built from 13 residues. CDR3 residues: CASSPPIRGPQHF. The DNA for the CDR3 is TGTGCCAGCTCACCACCGATAAGAGGGCCCCAGCATTTT.

This clone was recorded many times. The J gene is TRBJ1-1, the V gene TRBV6-1; D gene unclear. CDR1 is MNHNS and CDR2 is SASEGT in the germline V gene. Between the trimmed V and J ends, which lost 5 bases and 6 bases, there was a span of 10 bases. The CDR3 spans 12 residues. The CDR3 spells CASSQPVPEAFF. The CDR3 region has the DNA TGTGCCAGCAGTCAGCCAGTCCCTGAAGCTTTCTTT.

This clone showed up many times. The chain links TRBV9 to TRBJ2-2; no clear D. The germline CDR1 and CDR2 sequences are SGDLS and YYNGEE. V lost 0 bases to trimming and J lost 5 bases, with 11 bases between them. This CDR3 spans 15 amino acids. CDR3 amino acids: CASSVGVVETGELFF. CDR3 sequence (DNA): TGTGCCAGCAGCGTAGGTGTCGTAGAAACCGGGGAGCTGTTTTTT.

There are many counts of this clone. The chain is built from TRBV29-1 and TRBJ1-3; the D is unclear. Germline V CDR1 and CDR2: SQVTM, ANQGSEA. The CDR3 sequence is 12 residues long. Between the trimmed V and J ends, which lost 5 bases and 6 bases, there was a span of 11 bases. This CDR3 is CSVWGGSNTIYF. DNA of the CDR3: TGCAGCGTTTGGGGTGGATCAAACACCATATATTTT. The whole variable domain, remainder taken from reference TRBV29-1 and TRBJ1-3, is SAVISQKPSRDICQRGTSLTIQCQVDSQVTMMFWYRQQPGQSLTLIATANQGSEATYESGFVIDKFPISRPNLTFSTLTVSNMSPEDSSIYLCSVWGGSNTIYFGEGSWLTVV.

Only a few counts were recorded for this clone. The chain employs TRBV12-3 or TRBV12-4 and TRBJ2-1; D is unresolved. The CDR3 contains 14 residues. The CDR3 bases are TGTGCTAGTTCGTATGTAAGCTCCTACAATGAGCAGTTCTTC. The encoded protein is CASSYVSSYNEQFF.

This clone has at least ten counts. The genes are TRBV3-1 and TRBJ2-4; a weak D match, TRBD2 (5 bases). Trimming stripped 8 bases from V and 7 bases from J, with 18 bases between. CDR3 size: 14 residues. Germline CDR1 reads LGHDT; CDR2 reads YNNKEL (reference sequence). CDR3 nucleotides: TGTGCCAGCGGCATTTCAGCGTCGGGGAACATTCAGTACTTC. This translates into CASGISASGNIQYF.

This clone was counted many times. The chain carries TRBV30 and TRBJ1-1; D unresolved. Trimming shortened V by 3 bases and J by 3 bases, and 17 bases separated the two germline ends. This CDR3 has 15 amino acids. Germline values: CDR1 GTSNPN, CDR2 SVGIG (reference sequence). CDR3: CAWSLNMGRDTEAFF. For the CDR3, the DNA is TGTGCCTGGAGCCTTAACATGGGTCGGGACACTGAAGCTTTCTTT.

This clone was detected ten times or more. Here the CDR3 DNA reads TGTGCCAGCAGTTTAGGGGACACTGAAGCTTTCTTT. Translation: CASSLGDTEAFF. The chain links TRBV6-1 to TRBJ1-1; TRBD1 might be the D (5 bases). V dropped 5 bases and J dropped 3 bases, with 7 bases sitting between them. Germline-derived CDR1 and CDR2 are MNHNS and SASEGT. The CDR3 has 12 amino acids.

In regard to this clone: The CDR3 does not end in the conserved phenylalanine or tryptophan, so this is likely a read error. The chain employs TRBV6-1 and TRBJ1-1; 7 bases line up with TRBD1. Trimming cost V 1 base and J 0 bases; bases outside gene matches: 8. Germline V gene lookup returns CDR1 MNHNS and CDR2 SASEGT. This CDR3 contains 17 residues. The CDR3 coding sequence is TGTGCCAGCAGTGAAGTGTGGGGACAGTTCATGAACACTGAAGCTTTCTAT. This codes for CASSEVWGQFMNTEAFY.

A remark on this clone: A much larger clone is a single base away; this may be a read error. This CDR3 is also generated by other DNA sequences in the sample. The J gene is TRBJ2-5, the V gene TRBV2; D call uncertain. Per the germline V gene, CDR1 is SNHLY and CDR2 is FYNNEI. This CDR3 has 10 amino acids. The CDR3, as DNA: TGTGCCAGCAGTTACGAGACACAGTACTTC. It specifies CASSYETQYF.

This clone occurred many times. V and J are TRBV11-1 and TRBJ2-7; 13 nucleotides match TRBD2. The ends lost 5 bases at V and 6 bases at J; junction bases unmatched: 4. Germline V CDR1 and CDR2: SGHAT, FQDESV (reference sequence). The CDR3 is 14 amino acids. The DNA of the CDR3 is TGTGCCAGCAGCCGGACTAGCGGGAGTGGCGAGCAGTACTTC. Its translation is CASSRTSGSGEQYF.

Many counts were recorded for this clone. The gene calls are TRBV10-3 and TRBJ2-2; 10 nucleotides align to TRBD1. Germline CDR1 is ENHRY and CDR2 is SYGVKD. The CDR3 consists of 18 residues. J was trimmed by 6 bases and V by 8 bases; bases with no gene match: 18. The CDR3 DNA reads as TGTGCCATCGCTAGGGGAACCGGCCGGGACAGGGGAGCCGGGGAGCTGTTTTTT. Translating gives CAIARGTGRDRGAGELFF.